The rows below give T cell receptor beta chains drawn from one sample of a study of cytomegalovirus exposure and HLA in healthy donors. The data were produced by immunoSEQ multiplex PCR, yet TCRdb's version contains in-frame clones alone and is incomplete. This sample has over 150,000 clones, with 85% found just once. Sequencing input: PBMCs. All receptors come from a man between 18 and 35 years old in good health and CMV-seropositive. The CDR3 runs from the conserved cysteine through the conserved F or W. Fields, in order: clone size, J gene, D gene, V gene, CDR3 DNA, CDR3 protein. The D gene is left open where the match is weak. Not all rows give a size; the values are once, few, many and, for expanded clones, a class.

>-|TRBJ2-3|-|TRBV5-1
TGCGCCAGCAGCTTGGTGGACACCACAGATACGCAGTATTTT
CASSLVDTTDTQYF
>-|TRBJ2-2|TRBD2|TRBV5-1
TGCGCCAGCAGCTTCCTAGCGGGAGACCACGGGGAGCTGTTTTTT
CASSFLAGDHGELFF
>-|TRBJ1-1|-|TRBV5-1
TGCGCCAGCAGCTTCGAGGGATCGGGGGGAACTGAAGCTTTCTTT
CASSFEGSGGTEAFF
>-|TRBJ2-3|TRBD1|TRBV28
TGTGCCAGCAGTCTCCGGGACAGTAGCACAGATACGCAGTATTTT
CASSLRDSSTDTQYF
>-|TRBJ1-2|TRBD1|TRBV19
TGTGCCAGTAGTATATCGCGACAGGGAAACTATGGCTACACCTTC
CASSISRQGNYGYTF
>many|TRBJ2-3|-|TRBV10-1
TGCGCCAGCAGTGAAGCTAATACGCAGTATTTT
CASSEANTQYF
>-|TRBJ2-2|TRBD1|TRBV11-2
TGTGCCAGCAGCCTCCAGGGGGCGCGGACCGGGGAGCTGTTTTTT
CASSLQGARTGELFF
>once|TRBJ1-1|-|TRBV10-3
TGTGCCATCAGTGCCGGACAAGGAGCGAACACTGAAGCTTTCTTT
CAISAGQGANTEAFF
>once|TRBJ1-6|-|TRBV6-1
TGTGCCAGCAGTGAAGTTGGGCAGGGGACTAATTCACCCCTCCACTTT
CASSEVGQGTNSPLHF
>-|TRBJ1-5|TRBD1|TRBV6-9
TGTGCCAGCAGTGTTGACAGGGGGAATCAGCCCCAGCATTTT
CASSVDRGNQPQHF
>few|TRBJ1-2|-|TRBV18
TGTGCCAGCTCACGGGGCCCAGGGGTAATTAACTATGGCTACACCTTC
CASSRGPGVINYGYTF
>-|TRBJ2-1|-|TRBV7-9
TGTGCCAGCAGCCCCGCCTACAATGAGCAGTTCTTC
CASSPAYNEQFF
>-|TRBJ1-4|-|TRBV28
TGTGCCAGCGGGCAGGGATGGGAAAAACTGTTTTTT
CASGQGWEKLFF
>-|TRBJ2-7|TRBD1|TRBV4-1
TGCGCCAGCAGCGAAAGTGGACAGGGTAACGAGCAGTACTTC
CASSESGQGNEQYF
>-|TRBJ2-1|-|TRBV5-1
TGCGCCAGCAGCTTGGCGGAGGATTTCCCCCATGAGCAGTTCTTC
CASSLAEDFPHEQFF
>-|TRBJ2-7|TRBD2|TRBV5-1
TGCGCCAGCAGCCAAGAGCTGGCGGGGGGGCTGTCCGAGCAGTACTTC
CASSQELAGGLSEQYF
>-|TRBJ2-7|TRBD1|TRBV6-5
TGTGCCAGCAGCCCAGATCCGGGACAGAGGCGCGAGCAGTACTTC
CASSPDPGQRREQYF
>-|TRBJ2-3|TRBD1|TRBV2
TGTGCCAGCAGTCCTTTACACCCCGGGACAGGGACAGATACGCAGTATTTT
CASSPLHPGTGTDTQYF
>-|TRBJ1-2|-|TRBV5-1
TGCGCCAGCAGGGCTACAGGGAATGGCTACACCTTC
CASRATGNGYTF
>-|TRBJ1-1|-|TRBV5-6
TGTGCCAGCAGCTTTCAGGAGAACACTGAAGCTTTCTTT
CASSFQENTEAFF
>-|TRBJ2-7|-|TRBV5-4
TGTGCCAGCAGCCCCGGACTCTTTGCCTACGAGCAGTACTTC
CASSPGLFAYEQYF
>-|TRBJ1-4|-|TRBV7-8
TGTGCCAGCAGCTCCTTGGGGGCAGCTAATGAAAAACTGTTTTTT
CASSSLGAANEKLFF
>-|TRBJ2-5|-|TRBV6-5
TGTGCCAGCAGTCCACTCGGGGAGACCCAGTACTTC
CASSPLGETQYF
>-|TRBJ2-7|TRBD2|TRBV28
TGTGCCAGCAGTCGATTAGCGGGGGCCTTCTACGAGCAGTACTTC
CASSRLAGAFYEQYF
>-|TRBJ2-5|-|TRBV5-1
TGCGCCAGCAGCTTGGCGGGACTCCAAGAGACCCAGTACTTC
CASSLAGLQETQYF
>few|TRBJ2-7|TRBD1|TRBV5-6
TGTGCCAGCAGCTTGCAGGGGGCCAACTACGAGCAGTACTTC
CASSLQGANYEQYF
>-|TRBJ2-7|TRBD2|TRBV27
TGTGCCAGCAGTTCCCAGGGAGGGCCCTACGAGCAGTACTTC
CASSSQGGPYEQYF
>once|TRBJ2-1|-|TRBV2
TGTGCCAGCCGGGGGAACGCGGGGGCCGGGAGTGAGCAGTTCTTC
CASRGNAGAGSEQFF
>-|TRBJ1-1|-|TRBV4-1
TGCGCCAGCAGCCAAGATCCCCAGACTGAAGCTTTCTTT
CASSQDPQTEAFF
>-|TRBJ2-1|TRBD2|TRBV5-8
TGTGCCAGCAGCCCTGGACTAGCGGGAGGTTGGTACAATGAGCAGTTCTTC
CASSPGLAGGWYNEQFF
>many|TRBJ2-7|-|TRBV6-1
TGTGCCAGCAGTGAAGCGGACAGCTCCTACGAGCAGTACTTC
CASSEADSSYEQYF
>-|TRBJ1-1|TRBD1|TRBV28
TGTGCCAGCAGCCGGACAGGGCTAAACACTGAAGCTTTCTTT
CASSRTGLNTEAFF
>-|TRBJ1-5|-|TRBV28
TGTGCCAGCAGTTCTACCTCGAGGGATAGCAATCAGCCCCAGCATTTT
CASSSTSRDSNQPQHF
>-|TRBJ2-5|-|TRBV9
TGTGCCAGCAGCGTAGCGATGGAGGAGGGGACCCAGTACTTC
CASSVAMEEGTQYF
>-|TRBJ2-7|TRBD2|TRBV27
TGTGCCAGCAGTGTAGCCGGGACTAGCGGGTCTTTCGGCCACGAGCAGTACTTC
CASSVAGTSGSFGHEQYF
>-|TRBJ2-7|TRBD1|TRBV11-2
TGTGCCAGCAGCCCGGGACAGGGCTCCCCGCCAGAGCAGTACTTC
CASSPGQGSPPEQYF
>-|TRBJ2-1|TRBD2|TRBV7-6
TGTGCCAGCAGCTTATCCGGGGGTCGCGGGGGGCCGTACAATGAGCAGTTCTTC
CASSLSGGRGGPYNEQFF
>-|TRBJ2-1|-|TRBV29-1
TGCAGCGTCATAACTCCGGGACAAGGGGAGCAGTTCTTC
CSVITPGQGEQFF
>few|TRBJ1-2|-|TRBV7-9
TGTGCCAGCAGCTTAGATGGGCGGGAACCCTATGGCTACACCTTC
CASSLDGREPYGYTF
>-|TRBJ2-2|TRBD1|TRBV28
TGTGCCAGCAGTTTCTCCCGGGACAGGTATAACACCGGGGAGCTGTTTTTT
CASSFSRDRYNTGELFF
>-|TRBJ1-1|-|TRBV5-1
TGCGCCAGCAGCTTGGCAGTAAACACTGAAGCTTTCTTT
CASSLAVNTEAFF